Listed below are T cell receptor beta chains from one sample, sequenced in a study of cytomegalovirus exposure and HLA in healthy donors. TCRdb's copy holds only in-frame clones and misses some; the assay was immunoSEQ multiplex PCR. This sample has about 280,000 clones, with over 75% found just once. The source material was PBMCs. Receptor source: a woman under 30 in good health and CMV-seronegative. CDR3s include the opening cysteine and the closing phenylalanine or tryptophan.

J | V | CDR3
TRBJ1-2 | TRBV19 | CASSRRTEYGYTF
TRBJ2-1 | TRBV7-2 | CATSGQGLPNEQFF
TRBJ2-7 | TRBV11-2 | CASSILDSPVGEQYF
TRBJ2-3 | TRBV19 | CASSHSGQGADTQYF
TRBJ1-2 | TRBV7-3 | CASSPGTGDGGYTF
TRBJ2-3 | TRBV28 | CASRPDRVSADTQYF
TRBJ2-2 | TRBV5-1 | CASSLAARDTGELFF
TRBJ1-2 | TRBV19 | CASSRGQLSYGYTF
TRBJ2-7 | TRBV19 | CASSIFLAGGTYEQYF
TRBJ1-5 | TRBV28 | CASSDRNNQPQHF
TRBJ1-1 | TRBV5-1 | CASSSNRGNTEAFF
TRBJ1-4 | TRBV7-9 | CASSSGVYEKLFF
TRBJ1-2 | TRBV10-3 | CAISEPGGDGYTF
TRBJ2-3 | TRBV28 | CASSGLPPGQSTDTQYF
TRBJ1-2 | TRBV5-1 | CASSPRTPDGYTF
TRBJ2-4 | TRBV28 | CASSGGSALVVNIQYF
TRBJ2-1 | TRBV27 | CASSLGGRKQEQFF
TRBJ1-2 | TRBV23-1 | CASLDRGSYGYTF
TRBJ2-2 | TRBV6-4 | CASSVAGDTGELFF
TRBJ2-3 | TRBV7-8 | CASSLNRGPSDTQYF
TRBJ2-7 | TRBV4-1 | CASSQKTSDRSMIPYEQYF
TRBJ2-7 | TRBV27 | CASSSRPSYEQYF
TRBJ2-7 | TRBV28 | CASSFNLRLAGGPNSYEQYF
TRBJ1-2 | TRBV4-3 | CASSQGPKPYYGYTF
TRBJ2-5 | TRBV5-4 | CASSLPGAETQYF
TRBJ2-7 | TRBV10-2 | CASLTLAERYEQYF
TRBJ1-2 | TRBV5-6 | CASSLGDRNYGYTF
TRBJ2-1 | TRBV19 | CASSTGLAGVNEQFF
TRBJ1-4 | TRBV9 | CASSAWTGGAGNEKLFF
TRBJ1-2 | TRBV29-1 | CSVEEVSRARGYTF
TRBJ1-5 | TRBV6-1 | CAARVASLNQPQHF
TRBJ2-7 | TRBV28 | CASSLGGGRGNEQYF
TRBJ2-7 | TRBV5-1 | CASSSTSGQRKEQYF
TRBJ2-7 | TRBV6-5 | CASSYSTDSNYEQYF
TRBJ2-7 | TRBV28 | CASSLETSGRVYKYF
TRBJ2-6 | TRBV29-1 | CSVASIGRGGSGANVLTF
TRBJ2-7 | TRBV11-1 | CASSLATGDTYEQYF
TRBJ2-2 | TRBV14 | CASSQFRTSGGKGELFF
TRBJ2-1 | TRBV28 | CASSLGTSGRGEQFF
TRBJ1-3 | TRBV4-1 | CASSSGHTSGNTIYF
TRBJ1-4 | TRBV5-1 | CASSSDSRANEKLFF
TRBJ2-3 | TRBV4-3 | CASSQDPSGNGDTQYF